This passage covers 9 T cell receptor beta chains from one sample sequenced in a study of metastatic and nonmetastatic thyroid tumors. Prior to thyroid surgery, none of the patients had received any treatment. TCRdb re-called clones from the PCR reads using MiXCR. The profile shows over 25,000 clones, approximately 17% of them singletons. Sequencing was done on a sample of blood. Receptor source: a male donor with papillary thyroid cancer or a benign thyroid nodule (not recorded which). Some clones in this sample may be carry-over from other donors' samples.

This chain uses TRBV19 with TRBJ1-6; 7 bases line up with TRBD1. This CDR3 contains 14 residues. The V gene's germline CDR1 is LNHDA and CDR2 SQIVND (reference sequence). V shed 5 bases and J 8 bases; nucleotides not matched to a gene: 6. CDR3 sequence reads: CASSVTGWDSPLHF. Here the CDR3 DNA reads TGTGCCAGTAGTGTGACAGGGTGGGATTCACCCCTCCACTTT.

This clone was seen a handful of times. This CDR3 fails to terminate in the conserved phenylalanine or tryptophan, so it likely reflects a read error. The V gene is TRBV28, the J gene TRBJ2-7; the D is unclear. The CDR3 sequence is 16 residues long. Between the trimmed V and J ends, which lost 7 bases and 0 bases, there was a span of 19 bases. Germline loops: CDR1 MDHEN, CDR2 SYDVKM. DNA for the CDR3: TGTGCCAGCAACGGGTGGGGTTCTCGGAGCTCCTACGAGCAGTACCTC. Protein: CASNGWGSRSSYEQYL.

The gene calls are TRBV7-3 and TRBJ2-1; D call uncertain. This CDR3 has 15 residues. V lost 1 base and J 2 bases, leaving 9 bases between the germline ends. Germline values: CDR1 SGHTA, CDR2 FQGTGA. The CDR3 spells CASSLNPGPYNEQFF. Here the CDR3 DNA reads TGTGCCAGCAGCTTAAACCCTGGCCCCTACAATGAGCAGTTCTTC.

The chain carries TRBV5-1 and TRBJ2-4; no clear D. Germline V lookup: CDR1 SGHRS, CDR2 YFSETQ. There are 16 residues in the CDR3. Trimming left V 1 base short and J 5 bases short, with 16 bases between. This CDR3 reads CASSLPPSSNQNIQYF. DNA of the CDR3: TGCGCCAGCAGCTTGCCCCCTTCTTCTAACCAAAACATTCAGTACTTC. The full variable domain, its missing parts supplied by reference TRBV5-1 and TRBJ2-4, is KAGVTQTPRYLIKTRGQQVTLSCSPISGHRSVSWYQQTPGQGLQFLFEYFSETQRNKGNFPGRFSGRQFSNSRSEMNVSTLELGDSALYLCASSLPPSSNQNIQYFGAGTRLSVL.

This clone was counted many times. The rearrangement links TRBV5-5 to TRBJ2-6; TRBD1 might be the D (5 bases). Germline assignment: CDR1 SGHKS and CDR2 YYEKEE (reference sequence). This CDR3 contains 15 residues. Trimming took off 4 bases at V and 1 base at J, with 9 bases between the two ends. CDR3 in amino acids: CASSLGPSGANVLTF. CDR3 nucleotide sequence: TGTGCCAGCAGCCTGGGGCCATCTGGGGCCAACGTCCTGACTTTC.

At least ten counts were recorded for this clone. The chain has TRBV11-3 and TRBJ2-3; no clear D. This CDR3 is 14 amino acids long. Trimming left V 1 base short and J 4 bases short, with 9 bases between. The germline gives CDR1 SGHNT, CDR2 YENEEA. For the CDR3, the DNA is TGTGCCAGCAGCTTAGGAGACCCGGCAGATACGCAGTATTTT. Protein sequence: CASSLGDPADTQYF.

This clone has a handful of counts. CDR3 residues: CSGRLAAGVGELFF. CDR3 DNA sequence: TGCAGTGGTCGACTAGCTGCGGGAGTCGGGGAGCTGTTTTTT. This chain connects TRBV20-1 to TRBJ2-2; TRBD2 matches at 7 bases. Germline lookup yields CDR1 DFQATT and CDR2 SNEGSKA (reference sequence). This CDR3 is built from 14 residues. V shed 7 bases, J shed 7 bases, and the junction held 12 bases outside the gene matches.

This clone was counted ten times or more. This chain connects TRBV5-1 to TRBJ2-1, with D hard to call. The germline V gene has CDR1 SGHRS and CDR2 YFSETQ. The CDR3 totals 12 residues. V was shortened by 1 base and J by 5 bases, with 4 bases between the two germline ends. CDR3: CASSLSDNEQFF. For the CDR3, the DNA is TGCGCCAGCAGCTTGTCAGACAATGAGCAGTTCTTC. The full variable domain, with the rest looked up from reference TRBV5-1 and TRBJ2-1, is KAGVTQTPRYLIKTRGQQVTLSCSPISGHRSVSWYQQTPGQGLQFLFEYFSETQRNKGNFPGRFSGRQFSNSRSEMNVSTLELGDSALYLCASSLSDNEQFFGPGTRLTVL.

This clone showed up many times. The rearrangement links TRBV5-1 to TRBJ2-7; 10 bases align to TRBD2. With 4 bases clipped from V and 5 bases from J, the junction kept 9 bases outside the gene matches. Looked up from germline, CDR1 is SGHRS and CDR2 is YFSETQ. This CDR3 comprises 15 residues. CDR3 sequence (DNA): TGCGCCAGCAGCGGCGGCACTAGCGGGGCTGACGAGCAGTACTTC. The encoded protein is CASSGGTSGADEQYF.